Listed below are T cell receptor beta chains from one sample, sequenced in a study of CD8 T cells in Susac syndrome. MiXCR, run by TCRdb on the immunoSEQ multiplex PCR reads, gives a single entry per CDR3 protein. The sample carries roughly 100,000 distinct CDR3 sequences, 94% recorded once. The sample consisted of CD8+ T cells from PBMCs. These receptors came from a human donor with Susac syndrome. The CDR3 runs from the conserved cysteine through the conserved F or W. A D gene is named only where the DNA matches it firmly. Clone size is given for some rows only: seen once, a few or many times, or a class if the clone is expanded.

abundance,len,d_gene,j_gene,v_gene,CDR3aa,CDR3nt
few,13,NA,TRBJ2-7,TRBV13,CASSPPHGYEQYF,TGTGCCAGCAGCCCGCCACACGGCTACGAGCAGTACTTC
NA,14,NA,TRBJ2-1,TRBV4-1,CASSQGLWGYEQFF,TGCGCCAGCAGCCAAGGCCTGTGGGGCTATGAGCAGTTCTTC
NA,11,TRBD2,TRBJ2-5,TRBV9,CASSGGGAQYF,TGTGCCAGCAGCGGTGGGGGGGCCCAGTACTTC
NA,15,NA,TRBJ2-5,TRBV6-2/TRBV6-3,CASSYSTTGQETQYF,TGTGCCAGCAGTTACTCGACTACAGGGCAAGAGACCCAGTACTTC
NA,17,TRBD2,TRBJ2-1,TRBV7-2,CASSSTGRGGAYNEQFF,TGTGCCAGCAGCTCCACCGGCCGGGGAGGGGCCTACAATGAGCAGTTCTTC
NA,15,NA,TRBJ1-5,TRBV27,CASRVGGAGNQPQHF,TGTGCCAGCAGGGTTGGGGGGGCTGGGAATCAGCCCCAGCATTTT
NA,14,NA,TRBJ2-3,TRBV20-1,CSAEGGQNADTQYF,TGCAGTGCTGAGGGGGGGCAGAATGCAGATACGCAGTATTTT
NA,13,NA,TRBJ1-1,TRBV6-6,CASSWTVNTEAFF,TGTGCCAGCTCCTGGACAGTGAACACTGAAGCTTTCTTT
NA,16,NA,TRBJ1-6,TRBV7-2,CASSLGSPSGNSPLHF,TGTGCCAGCAGCTTAGGATCCCCCTCCGGCAATTCACCCCTCCACTTT
NA,15,TRBD1,TRBJ2-1,TRBV5-4,CASPRPGQGTNEQFF,TGTGCCAGCCCAAGGCCGGGACAGGGAACCAATGAGCAGTTCTTC
NA,13,NA,TRBJ2-7,TRBV9,CASSVGGADEQYF,TGTGCCAGCAGCGTGGGTGGGGCCGACGAGCAGTACTTC
NA,15,NA,TRBJ1-2,TRBV7-8,CASSLGQSPNYGYTF,TGTGCCAGCAGCTTAGGTCAGAGTCCTAACTATGGCTACACCTTC
NA,15,TRBD2,TRBJ2-1,TRBV27,CASSPTSGGANEQFF,TGTGCCAGCAGTCCTACTAGCGGGGGGGCGAATGAGCAGTTCTTC
NA,15,NA,TRBJ2-1,TRBV27,CASSLGGGVYNEQFF,TGTGCCAGCAGTTTGGGAGGGGGGGTGTACAATGAGCAGTTCTTC
NA,17,TRBD1,TRBJ2-6,TRBV5-1,CASSLWTGDSGANVLTF,TGCGCCAGCAGCTTGTGGACAGGGGATTCAGGGGCCAACGTCCTGACTTTC
once,14,NA,TRBJ2-2,TRBV7-6,CASSLAETRGELFF,TGTGCCAGCAGCTTAGCAGAGACACGCGGGGAGCTGTTTTTT
once,16,TRBD2,TRBJ2-1,TRBV29-1,CSVEGTASGGYNEQFF,TGCAGCGTTGAAGGGACGGCTAGCGGGGGTTACAATGAGCAGTTCTTC
NA,15,TRBD2,TRBJ2-5,TRBV29-1,CSAAGGGRQQETQYF,TGCAGCGCGGCGGGGGGGGGACGTCAACAAGAGACCCAGTACTTC
NA,16,NA,TRBJ1-2,TRBV13,CASSFVPTTDNYGYTF,TGTGCCAGCAGCTTCGTCCCCACGACAGACAACTATGGCTACACCTTC
NA,18,TRBD2,TRBJ2-3,TRBV9,CASSASAGLAGATDTQYF,TGTGCCAGCAGCGCGTCGGCGGGACTAGCGGGGGCCACAGATACGCAGTATTTT
few,13,NA,TRBJ1-2,TRBV6-5,CASSSGLNYGYTF,TGTGCCAGCAGTTCAGGGCTTAACTATGGCTACACCTTC
NA,17,NA,TRBJ2-2,TRBV20-1,CSARDRLAGDLTGELFF,TGCAGTGCTAGAGATCGTCTCGCCGGGGATCTGACCGGGGAGCTGTTTTTT
NA,14,TRBD2,TRBJ2-3,TRBV6-6,CASSYWGGKDTQYF,TGTGCCAGCAGTTACTGGGGGGGGAAAGATACGCAGTATTTT
NA,14,NA,TRBJ1-1,TRBV27,CASTRRTGNTEAFF,TGTGCCAGCACTCGCCGTACGGGGAACACTGAAGCTTTCTTT
NA,16,TRBD1,TRBJ2-7,TRBV4-1,CASSQDLGQGVYEQYF,TGCGCCAGCAGCCAAGATCTGGGACAGGGGGTCTACGAGCAGTACTTC
few,11,NA,TRBJ1-1,TRBV6-1,CASSPHYEAFF,TGTGCCAGCAGTCCGCATTATGAAGCTTTCTTT
NA,18,TRBD1,TRBJ1-2,TRBV9,CASSVGEDRALTNYGYTF,TGTGCCAGCAGCGTGGGAGAGGACAGGGCGTTGACTAACTATGGCTACACCTTC
NA,16,NA,TRBJ2-1,TRBV15,CATSIRERLSYNEQFF,TGTGCCACCAGCATACGAGAGAGGCTCTCCTACAATGAGCAGTTCTTC
NA,13,NA,TRBJ1-1,TRBV14,CASSPSVSSEAFF,TGTGCCAGCAGCCCCTCTGTGAGTTCTGAAGCTTTCTTT
NA,11,NA,TRBJ2-6,TRBV5-4,CAYPGANVLTF,TGTGCCTACCCCGGGGCCAACGTCCTGACTTTC
NA,15,NA,TRBJ2-2,TRBV25-1,CASDTGGGQSGELFF,TGTGCCAGCGACACTGGGGGAGGACAGTCCGGGGAGCTGTTTTTT
NA,10,NA,TRBJ2-7,TRBV25-1,CASSRGKQYF,TGTGCCAGCAGTCGGGGAAAGCAGTACTTC
NA,17,TRBD1,TRBJ2-3,TRBV5-4,CASSSQTGKNRGDTQYF,TGTGCCAGCAGCTCACAGACAGGGAAGAATAGAGGAGATACGCAGTATTTT
few,15,NA,TRBJ1-4,TRBV7-2,CASSLAGGTNEKLFF,TGTGCCAGCAGCTTAGCTGGCGGTACTAATGAAAAACTGTTTTTT
NA,14,TRBD1,TRBJ1-2,TRBV9,CASSAQGAGDGYTF,TGTGCCAGCAGCGCCCAGGGGGCGGGGGATGGCTACACCTTC
NA,13,NA,TRBJ2-5,TRBV12-3/TRBV12-4,CASSLSQRETQYF,TGTGCCAGCAGTTTGTCCCAGAGGGAGACCCAGTACTTC
NA,14,TRBD1,TRBJ2-7,TRBV4-1,CASSYLDRGREQYF,TGCGCCAGCAGCTACCTGGACAGGGGGCGCGAGCAGTACTTC
NA,17,TRBD1,TRBJ2-1,TRBV4-2,CASSQPRTGHPMDEQFF,TGTGCCAGCAGTCAACCGCGGACAGGTCATCCTATGGATGAGCAGTTCTTC
NA,13,NA,TRBJ1-1,TRBV20-1,CSARWRQNTEAFF,TGCAGTGCTAGATGGCGTCAGAACACTGAAGCTTTCTTT
NA,16,NA,TRBJ2-7,TRBV7-9,CASSSTEGKTSYEQYF,TGTGCCAGCAGTTCCACCGAGGGTAAAACCTCCTACGAGCAGTACTTC
NA,14,NA,TRBJ1-6,TRBV3-1,CASSQEPGESPLHF,TGTGCCAGCAGCCAAGAACCGGGAGAGTCACCCCTCCACTTT